The 30 T cell receptor beta chains below come from one sample, sequenced in a study of shared clonotypes between healthy human individuals. Only in-frame clones appear in the TCRdb table, and some are missing; sequencing was by immunoSEQ multiplex PCR. Found here are about 1 million clones, about 74% of them singletons; the top ten hold about 1.5%. Specimen: memory CD4+ T cells sorted from blood. As for subset: CD45RA-negative fraction. The receptors were gathered from a man younger than 35 in good health.

Worth noting for this clone: This sample includes further DNA sequences coding for the same CDR3. The rearrangement uses TRBV5-1 and TRBJ1-3, with unresolved D. Germline V gene data show CDR1 as SGHRS and CDR2 as YFSETQ. V was cut by 0 bases and J by 4 bases, with 5 bases left in between. This CDR3 has 13 residues. CDR3 sequence: CASSLGQGNTIYF. The CDR3 nucleotides read TGCGCCAGCAGCTTGGGACAAGGAAACACCATATATTTT. The entire variable domain, with the rest obtained from reference TRBV5-1 and TRBJ1-3, is as follows: KAGVTQTPRYLIKTRGQQVTLSCSPISGHRSVSWYQQTPGQGLQFLFEYFSETQRNKGNFPGRFSGRQFSNSRSEMNVSTLELGDSALYLCASSLGQGNTIYFGEGSWLTVV.

This sequence joins TRBV28 and TRBJ1-4; D might be TRBD1 (5 bases). Germline V gene data show CDR1 as MDHEN and CDR2 as SYDVKM. Trimming removed 5 bases at V and 7 bases at J, with 17 bases between. CDR3 size: 15 residues. Here the CDR3 DNA reads TGTGCCAGCAGTCCCGGGGCGGGTTACGGTGAAAAACTGTTTTTT. The encoded protein is CASSPGAGYGEKLFF.

Only a few counts were recorded for this clone. The chain has TRBV2 and TRBJ2-5; 7 bases map to TRBD2. Germline-derived CDR1 and CDR2 are SNHLY and FYNNEI. Trimming at V came to 2 bases and at J to 7 bases, leaving 10 bases not matched to a gene. CDR3 size: 15 residues. CDR3 in DNA: TGTGCCAGCAGTGAAAACCGGGCCCCTAGCGGGACCCAGTACTTC. This codes for CASSENRAPSGTQYF.

This chain joins TRBV15 and TRBJ2-3; the match to TRBD2 covers 9 bases. With V trimmed by 0 bases and J by 2 bases, 3 bases remained unmatched. Germline CDR1 is LNHNV and CDR2 is YYDKDF (reference sequence). The CDR3 is made up of 16 amino acids. The DNA for the CDR3 is TGTGCCACCAGCAGAGAGCAGCGGGGGGTCACAGATACGCAGTATTTT. This codes for CATSREQRGVTDTQYF.

There are a few counts of this clone. The chain combines TRBV30 with TRBJ1-6; 8 bases are shared with TRBD1. The CDR3 extends over 13 amino acids. With 3 bases clipped from V and 10 bases from J, the junction kept 5 bases outside the gene matches. Germline V lookup: CDR1 GTSNPN, CDR2 SVGIG (reference sequence). This CDR3 reads CAWSLDRVSPLHF. The CDR3 DNA follows: TGTGCCTGGAGCCTGGACAGGGTCTCACCCCTCCACTTT. Together with reference TRBV30 and TRBJ1-6, the CDR3 gives the full variable domain: SQTIHQWPATLVQPVGSPLSLECTVEGTSNPNLYWYRQAAGRGLQLLFYSVGIGQISSEVPQNLSASRPQDRQFILSSKKLLLSDSGFYLCAWSLDRVSPLHFGNGTRLTVT.

This chain joins TRBV10-3 and TRBJ2-3, with D tentatively TRBD2 (6 bases). From germline, CDR1 is ENHRY and CDR2 SYGVKD. The CDR3 totals 16 residues. Trimming left V 4 bases short and J 4 bases short, with 18 bases between. The CDR3 nucleotides are TGTGCCATCAGTGCCTCCGGGGGTTTGAATGCAGATACGCAGTATTTT. Protein sequence: CAISASGGLNADTQYF.

This CDR3 reads CASRTGGGYGYTF. Written as DNA, the CDR3 is TGTGCCAGCAGGACAGGGGGTGGCTATGGCTACACCTTC. The chain combines TRBV6-5 with TRBJ1-2; 9 bases are shared with TRBD1. This CDR3 is 13 amino acids long. Germline V lookup: CDR1 MNHEY, CDR2 SVGAGI. Unmatched junction bases numbered 3, after V lost 6 bases and J lost 4 bases.

A note on this clone: The same CDR3 also results from other DNA sequences found in this sample. This chain uses TRBV14 with TRBJ2-3, with unresolved D. Trimming took 0 bases from V and 4 from J, leaving 5 bases between them. Per germline, CDR1 SGHDN and CDR2 FVKESK. The CDR3 sequence is 13 residues long. CDR3 amino acids: CASSQDLADTQYF. In DNA, the CDR3 is TGTGCCAGCAGCCAAGATCTGGCAGATACGCAGTATTTT.

This clone was detected ten times or more. V is TRBV30 and J is TRBJ2-7, with 9 bases lining up with TRBD1. The CDR3 spans 15 residues. Losses at the gene ends were 3 bases for V and 0 bases for J; bases not matched to a gene: 6. The germline V gene encodes CDR1 GTSNPN and CDR2 SVGIG (reference sequence). The CDR3: CAWRGQGISSYEQYF. The CDR3 nucleotides read TGTGCCTGGAGGGGACAGGGTATTAGCTCCTACGAGCAGTACTTC.

In nucleotides, the CDR3 is TGTGCCAGCAGCTTCAGCTACAATGAGCAGTTCTTC. As protein: CASSFSYNEQFF. The genes are TRBV5-6 and TRBJ2-1; D unclear. V was clipped by 2 bases and J by 3 bases, with 3 bases between them. The CDR3 is 12 amino acids. CDR1 and CDR2 from the germline V gene are SGHDT and YYEEEE.

The CDR3 region has the DNA TGCAGCAACGCCGGGACAAGAGATTCACCCCTCCACTTT. Encoded protein: CSNAGTRDSPLHF. The genes are TRBV29-1 and TRBJ1-6, with D possibly being TRBD1 (6 bases). The CDR3 runs to 13 residues. V shed 8 bases and J shed 8 bases, with 16 bases lying between them. Germline V gene data show CDR1 as SQVTM and CDR2 as ANQGSEA.

V usage is TRBV4-1 and J usage is TRBJ2-1; no reliable D call. The CDR3 contains 15 residues. Trimming removed 0 bases at V and 0 bases at J, with 6 bases between. Per germline, CDR1 MGHRA and CDR2 YSYEKL. The CDR3 sequence: CASSQELNSYNEQFF. The CDR3 bases are TGCGCCAGCAGCCAAGAACTGAACTCCTACAATGAGCAGTTCTTC.

Regarding this clone: A single base is all that separates this from a far larger clone, so a read error is likely. The V gene is TRBV5-1, the J gene TRBJ1-2; D unresolved. The CDR3 covers 14 residues. Germline CDR1 SGHRS, CDR2 YFSETQ. V was trimmed by 4 bases and J by 6 bases, leaving 16 bases between them. CDR3 sequence (DNA): TGCGCCAGCAGCAGAGCAGAGGGTTCCCATGGCTACACCTTC. Translation: CASSRAEGSHGYTF.

This clone came up once. The rearrangement uses TRBV4-1 and TRBJ2-5; TRBD2 aligns across 8 bases. This CDR3 is built from 16 residues. V dropped 0 bases and J dropped 0; count of bases not matched to a gene: 3. The germline gives CDR1 MGHRA, CDR2 YSYEKL. The CDR3 loop is CASSQEGGGNQETQYF. The CDR3 DNA sequence: TGCGCCAGCAGCCAAGAGGGCGGGGGGAACCAAGAGACCCAGTACTTC.

The chain carries TRBV10-3 and TRBJ2-2; possibly TRBD2 for D (6 bases). CDR3 length equals 14 residues. Germline CDR1 is ENHRY and CDR2 is SYGVKD. With 0 bases removed from V and 9 bases from J, the gap between germline ends came to 11 bases. The CDR3 loop is CAISESGTARELFF. The CDR3 DNA follows: TGTGCCATCAGTGAGTCCGGGACTGCCCGGGAGCTGTTTTTT.

The rearrangement links TRBV4-3 to TRBJ2-7; 14 nucleotides line up with TRBD2. Trimming cost V 0 bases and J 12 bases; bases outside gene matches: 10. The CDR3 totals 16 residues. CDR1 and CDR2 from the germline V gene are LGHNA and YSLEER. CDR3 in DNA: TGCGCCAGCAGCCAAGATAGGGCGGGACTAGCGGGGGTCCGGTACTTC. Translation gives CASSQDRAGLAGVRYF.

This clone was detected only once. The chain employs TRBV11-2 and TRBJ2-7; 7 bases are a match to TRBD1. Germline trimming cut 0 bases from V and 2 bases from J; bases unmatched to any gene: 4. CDR1 is SGHAT, CDR2 FQNNGV, per germline. The CDR3 is made up of 15 amino acids. Here the CDR3 reads CASSLDTGDTYEQYF. The CDR3 DNA reads as TGTGCCAGCAGCTTAGATACAGGGGACACCTACGAGCAGTACTTC.

The chain uses TRBV30 and TRBJ2-1, with TRBD2 matching over 7 bases. Per the germline V gene, CDR1 is GTSNPN and CDR2 is SVGIG (reference sequence). Trimming removed 4 bases from V and 4 bases from J; junction bases left unmatched: 4. The CDR3 length is 13 residues. CDR3 in DNA: TGTGCCTGGACTAGCGGCTATTACAATGAGCAGTTCTTC. Protein sequence: CAWTSGYYNEQFF.

This clone was recorded once. V usage is TRBV2 and J usage is TRBJ2-5; either TRBD1 or TRBD2 may fit D (6 bases each). The germline V gene has CDR1 SNHLY and CDR2 FYNNEI. The CDR3 totals 13 residues. The germline V and J ends were trimmed by 11 bases and 2 bases, with 15 bases remaining between them. The CDR3 reads CAAGRGLQETQYF. The DNA of the CDR3 is TGTGCCGCCGGTCGGGGGCTTCAAGAGACCCAGTACTTC.

The CDR3 region has the DNA TGTGCCAGCGGTCAGGTACTAGAGAACGAGCAGTACTTC. It translates to CASGQVLENEQYF. This sequence joins TRBV5-8 and TRBJ2-7, with D tentatively TRBD2 (5 bases). The CDR3 extends over 13 amino acids. CDR1 and CDR2 from the germline V gene are SGHTS and YDEGEE. Trimming pared 7 bases from V and 5 bases from J, leaving 16 bases between.

The chain combines TRBV2 with TRBJ1-3, with a possible D match to TRBD1 (5 bases). V was trimmed by 4 bases and J by 2 bases, leaving 9 bases between them. This CDR3 is built from 14 residues. Per germline, CDR1 SNHLY and CDR2 FYNNEI. DNA for the CDR3: TGTGCCAGCAGTGCAGGGATGCCTGGAAACACCATATATTTT. Its protein is CASSAGMPGNTIYF.

This clone was seen ten or more times. The chain couples TRBV30 to TRBJ1-3, with D perhaps matching TRBD1 (6 bases). The CDR3 covers 11 residues. V lost 5 bases to trimming and J lost 5 bases, with 7 bases between them. CDR1 GTSNPN and CDR2 SVGIG come from the germline V gene (reference sequence). CDR3 DNA sequence: TGTGCCTGGGGGGACAGAAACACCATATATTTT. This encodes CAWGDRNTIYF.

V gene TRBV28 combines with J gene TRBJ1-2; no clear D gene. V lost 5 bases to trimming and J lost 6 bases, with 16 bases between them. The CDR3 sequence is 14 residues long. The V gene's germline CDR1 is MDHEN and CDR2 SYDVKM. The CDR3 DNA follows: TGTGCCAGCAGTCCAACGTTCGAGATGAATGGCTACACCTTC. This codes for CASSPTFEMNGYTF.

Notes on this clone: A much larger clone sits a single nucleotide away, making a read error possible. The CDR3 region has the DNA TGTGCCAGCAGCTTAGGAGGGGTGGGCTACACCTTC. It is translated as CASSLGGVGYTF. The J gene is TRBJ1-2, the V gene TRBV7-9; a weak D match, TRBD1 (5 bases). The germline V gene encodes CDR1 SEHNR and CDR2 FQNEAQ (reference sequence). This CDR3 comprises 12 residues. Trimming took off 1 base at V and 8 bases at J, with 8 bases between the two ends.

Note on this clone: This sequence may be a read error, since a much larger clone differs from it by one base. This chain links TRBV11-2 with TRBJ2-5, with no clear D. Germline V gene lookup returns CDR1 SGHAT and CDR2 FQNNGV. The CDR3 sequence is 12 residues long. Trimming cost V 4 bases and J 0 bases, with 3 bases left between them. CDR3 protein: CASSSNQETQYF. The CDR3 DNA reads TGTGCCAGCAGCTCCAACCAAGAGACCCAGTACTTC.

V usage is TRBV6-5 and J usage is TRBJ2-4; D is ambiguous. Trimming left V 6 bases short and J 4 bases short, with 16 bases between. This CDR3 comprises 15 residues. Germline CDR1 is MNHEY and CDR2 is SVGAGI. The CDR3 spells CASSAMERGKNIQYF. In nucleotides, the CDR3 is TGTGCCAGCAGCGCTATGGAGCGAGGAAAAAACATTCAGTACTTC.

The rearrangement joins TRBV6-5 to TRBJ1-1; 11 bases are a match to TRBD1. The CDR3 is made up of 15 amino acids. Germline trimming cut 5 bases from V and 1 base from J; bases unmatched to any gene: 3. Germline V gives CDR1 MNHEY, CDR2 SVGAGI. CDR3 amino acids: CASSPGTGGNTEAFF. The CDR3 DNA sequence: TGTGCCAGCAGTCCCGGGACAGGGGGGAACACTGAAGCTTTCTTT.

The V and J genes are TRBV2 and TRBJ2-7, with 10 bases matching TRBD1. Trimming removed 7 bases from V and 5 bases from J; junction bases left unmatched: 5. The CDR3 length is 13 residues. Germline CDR1 SNHLY, CDR2 FYNNEI. The chain's CDR3 is CASIRDRGHEQYF. The CDR3 DNA sequence: TGTGCCAGCATAAGAGACAGGGGGCACGAGCAGTACTTC.

The chain links TRBV7-9 to TRBJ2-3; TRBD1 might be the D (5 bases). The CDR3 sequence is 13 residues long. V was clipped by 4 bases and J by 3 bases, with 8 bases between them. Germline V gene data show CDR1 as SEHNR and CDR2 as FQNEAQ (reference sequence). The CDR3, as DNA: TGTGCCAGCAGCTCCAGGGAAACAGATACGCAGTATTTT. Its protein product is CASSSRETDTQYF.

This rearrangement joins TRBV11-2 to TRBJ2-3, with 8 bases lining up with TRBD1. The CDR3 loop spans 16 amino acids. Per the germline V gene, CDR1 is SGHAT and CDR2 is FQNNGV. V trimming: 1 base; J trimming: 5 bases; junction bases outside the gene matches: 8. Here the CDR3 reads CASSLGTGKGLDTQYF. The CDR3 DNA is TGTGCCAGCAGCTTAGGGACAGGGAAAGGTTTAGATACGCAGTATTTT. Full variable domain (remainder filled in from reference TRBV11-2 and TRBJ2-3): EAGVAQSPRYKIIEKRQSVAFWCNPISGHATLYWYQQILGQGPKLLIQFQNNGVVDDSQLPKDRFSAERLKGVDSTLKIQPAKLEDSAVYLCASSLGTGKGLDTQYFGPGTRLTVL.